This TCR beta chain derives from a study of STAT3 mutations in large granular lymphocyte leukemia. Study at large: Around two fifths of treated T-LGLL patients showed hematologic response to immunosuppression. Study-level findings and limits: No sample exists from the first appearance of each clone. All newly emerging clones after therapy were STAT3 wild type. In T-cell large granular lymphocyte leukemia, about half of patients showed multiple immunodominant subclonotypes. Some patients had dominant TCR clones larger than their STAT3 mutant burden.

Note on this clone: Its antigen is not known.

Clones were sequenced by immunoSEQ multiplex PCR, and TCRdb holds only the in-frame ones, with some missing. The sample records under 25,000 clones, 80% to 95% being singletons. The germline V and J ends were trimmed by 4 bases and 4 bases, with 14 bases remaining between them. Looked up from germline, CDR1 is MNHNS and CDR2 is SASEGT. The CDR3 runs to 15 residues. This clonotype was obtained from a man aged 55-75 years with T-cell large granular lymphocyte leukemia. Some clones in this sample may be carry-over from other donors' samples. The J gene is TRBJ2-1, the V gene TRBV6-1; D uncertain. The specimen sequenced was peripheral blood mononuclear cells. The CDR3 protein is CASSVEQPRYNEQFF. In nucleotides, the CDR3 is TGTGCCAGCAGTGTAGAACAGCCCAGATACAATGAGCAGTTCTTC.